This T cell receptor (beta chain) was obtained from a study of T-cell reconstitution after alpha-beta-depleted transplantation in children. Researchers prepared the TCRbeta library using unique molecular identifiers, the study reports. TCRdb analysed the PCR reads with MiXCR anew, one entry per CDR3 protein. Here the sample spans about a million distinct CDR3 sequences, about 29% being singletons. The germline V gene encodes CDR1 DFQATT and CDR2 SNEGSKA (reference sequence). V lost 7 bases to trimming and J lost 6 bases; unmatched junction nucleotides: 12. The CDR3 has 14 amino acids. The rearrangement uses TRBV20-1 and TRBJ2-5; TRBD2 agrees at 9 bases. The TCR was taken from a boy under two years old who had a stem cell transplant for SCID, so the T cells may come from the graft donor. Sample: PBMCs, mostly from graft donor cells, taken 360 days after TCRalphabeta/CD19-depleted stem cell transplant. The CDR3 nucleotides read TGCAGTGTCTCTGGCGGGGGGGCTGGTAAGACCCAGTACTTC. Translated, it gives CSVSGGGAGKTQYF.